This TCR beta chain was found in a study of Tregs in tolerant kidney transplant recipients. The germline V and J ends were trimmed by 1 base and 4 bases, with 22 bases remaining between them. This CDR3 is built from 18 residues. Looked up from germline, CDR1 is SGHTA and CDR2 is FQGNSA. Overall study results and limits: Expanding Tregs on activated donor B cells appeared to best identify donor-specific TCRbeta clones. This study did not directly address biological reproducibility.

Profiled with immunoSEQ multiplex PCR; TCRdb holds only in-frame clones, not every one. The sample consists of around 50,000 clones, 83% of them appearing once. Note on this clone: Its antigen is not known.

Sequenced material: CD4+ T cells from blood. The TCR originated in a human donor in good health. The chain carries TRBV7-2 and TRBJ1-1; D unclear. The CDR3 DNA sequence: TGTGCCAGCAGCTTAGTCTCTCGGGGTACCCAAATCGGCACTGAAGCTTTCTTT. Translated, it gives CASSLVSRGTQIGTEAFF.